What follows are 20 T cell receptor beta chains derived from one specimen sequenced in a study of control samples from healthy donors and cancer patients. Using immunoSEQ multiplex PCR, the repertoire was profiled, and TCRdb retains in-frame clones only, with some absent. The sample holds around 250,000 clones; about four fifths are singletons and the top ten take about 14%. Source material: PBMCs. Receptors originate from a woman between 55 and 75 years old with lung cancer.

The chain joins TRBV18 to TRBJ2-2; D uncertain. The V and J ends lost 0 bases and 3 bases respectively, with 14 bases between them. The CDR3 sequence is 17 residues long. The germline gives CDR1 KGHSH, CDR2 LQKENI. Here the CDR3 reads CASSPPVGSVDTGELFF. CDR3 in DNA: TGTGCCAGCTCACCACCGGTGGGAAGCGTGGACACCGGGGAGCTGTTTTTT.

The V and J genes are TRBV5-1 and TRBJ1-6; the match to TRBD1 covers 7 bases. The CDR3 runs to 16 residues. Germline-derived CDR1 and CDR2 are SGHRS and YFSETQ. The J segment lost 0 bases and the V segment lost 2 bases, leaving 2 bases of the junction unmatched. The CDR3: CASSLTGDSYNSPLHF. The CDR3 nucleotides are TGCGCCAGCAGCTTAACAGGGGACTCCTATAATTCACCCCTCCACTTT.

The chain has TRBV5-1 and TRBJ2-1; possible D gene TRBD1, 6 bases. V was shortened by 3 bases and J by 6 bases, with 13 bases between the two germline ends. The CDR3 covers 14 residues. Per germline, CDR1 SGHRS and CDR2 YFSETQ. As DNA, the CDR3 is TGCGCCAGCAGCTCCAACACAGGGCCCAATGAGCAGTTCTTC. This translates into CASSSNTGPNEQFF.

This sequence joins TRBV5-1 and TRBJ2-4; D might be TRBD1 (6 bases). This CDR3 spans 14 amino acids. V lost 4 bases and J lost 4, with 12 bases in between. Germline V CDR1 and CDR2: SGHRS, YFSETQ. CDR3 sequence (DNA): TGCGCCAGCAGCCCCGGACAGATAAAAAACATTCAGTACTTC. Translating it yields CASSPGQIKNIQYF. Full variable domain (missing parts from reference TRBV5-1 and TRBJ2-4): KAGVTQTPRYLIKTRGQQVTLSCSPISGHRSVSWYQQTPGQGLQFLFEYFSETQRNKGNFPGRFSGRQFSNSRSEMNVSTLELGDSALYLCASSPGQIKNIQYFGAGTRLSVL.

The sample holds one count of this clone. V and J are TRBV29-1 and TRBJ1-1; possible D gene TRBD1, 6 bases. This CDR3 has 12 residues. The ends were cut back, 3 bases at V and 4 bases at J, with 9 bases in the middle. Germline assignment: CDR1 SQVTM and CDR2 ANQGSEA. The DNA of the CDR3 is TGCAGCGTTGATACAGGGCCCACTGAAGCTTTCTTT. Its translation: CSVDTGPTEAFF.

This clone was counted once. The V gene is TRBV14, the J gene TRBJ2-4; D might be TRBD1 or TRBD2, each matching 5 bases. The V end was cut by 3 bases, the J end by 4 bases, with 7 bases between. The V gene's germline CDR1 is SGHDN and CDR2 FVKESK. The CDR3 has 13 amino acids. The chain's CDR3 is CASSQGPKNIQYF. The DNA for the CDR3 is TGTGCCAGCAGCCAGGGACCGAAAAACATTCAGTACTTC.

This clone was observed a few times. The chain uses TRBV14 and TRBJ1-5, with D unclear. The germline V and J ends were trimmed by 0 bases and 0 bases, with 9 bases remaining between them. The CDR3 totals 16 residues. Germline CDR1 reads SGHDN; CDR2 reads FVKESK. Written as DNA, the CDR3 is TGTGCCAGCAGCCAAGAATTGAGGGATAGCAATCAGCCCCAGCATTTT. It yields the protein CASSQELRDSNQPQHF.

CDR3: CASSMGPGTAVNGYTF. Written as DNA, the CDR3 is TGTGCCAGTAGTATGGGACCCGGGACTGCTGTTAATGGCTACACCTTC. V and J are TRBV19 and TRBJ1-2, with D maybe TRBD1 (5 bases). There are 16 residues in the CDR3. Trimming removed 3 bases from V and 6 bases from J, with 20 bases in between. CDR1 is LNHDA and CDR2 is SQIVND in the germline V gene (reference sequence).

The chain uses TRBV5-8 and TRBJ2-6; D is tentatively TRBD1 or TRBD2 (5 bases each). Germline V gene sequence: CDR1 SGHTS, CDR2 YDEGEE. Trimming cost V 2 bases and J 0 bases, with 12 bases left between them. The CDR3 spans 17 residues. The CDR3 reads CASSFLPGRSGANVLTF. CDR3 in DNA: TGTGCCAGCAGCTTCCTCCCGGGGCGCTCTGGGGCCAACGTCCTGACTTTC.

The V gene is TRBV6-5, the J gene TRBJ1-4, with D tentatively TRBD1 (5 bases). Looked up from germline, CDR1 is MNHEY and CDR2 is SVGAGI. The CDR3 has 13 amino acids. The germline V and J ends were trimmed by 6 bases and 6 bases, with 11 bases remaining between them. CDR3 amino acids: CASRVGTDEKLFF. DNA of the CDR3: TGTGCCAGCAGAGTCGGGACTGATGAAAAACTGTTTTTT.

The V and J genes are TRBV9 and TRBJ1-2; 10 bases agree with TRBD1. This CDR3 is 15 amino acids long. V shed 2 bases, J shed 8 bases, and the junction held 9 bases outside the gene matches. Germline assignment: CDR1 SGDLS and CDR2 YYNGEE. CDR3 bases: TGTGCCAGCAGCGTCAACCCCGGGACAGGGGACGGCTACACCTTC. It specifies CASSVNPGTGDGYTF.

The CDR3 here is CASSWGGTEAFF. The CDR3 nucleotides read TGTGCCAGCAGTTGGGGGGGCACTGAAGCTTTCTTT. The chain is built from TRBV12-3 or TRBV12-4 and TRBJ1-1; the D gene is possibly TRBD1 (5 bases). The CDR3 spans 12 residues. V lost 4 bases and J lost 4, with 7 bases in between.

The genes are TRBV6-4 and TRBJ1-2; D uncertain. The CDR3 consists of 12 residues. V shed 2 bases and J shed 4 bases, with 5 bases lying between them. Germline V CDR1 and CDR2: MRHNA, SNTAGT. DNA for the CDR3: TGTGCCAGCAGTGACCACCTCTATGGCTACACCTTC. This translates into CASSDHLYGYTF.

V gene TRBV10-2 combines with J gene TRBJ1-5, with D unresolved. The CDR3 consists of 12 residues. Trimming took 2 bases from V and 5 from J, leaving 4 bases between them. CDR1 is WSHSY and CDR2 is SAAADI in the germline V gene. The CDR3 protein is CASSEPDQPQHF. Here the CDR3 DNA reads TGCGCCAGCAGTGAGCCAGATCAGCCCCAGCATTTT.

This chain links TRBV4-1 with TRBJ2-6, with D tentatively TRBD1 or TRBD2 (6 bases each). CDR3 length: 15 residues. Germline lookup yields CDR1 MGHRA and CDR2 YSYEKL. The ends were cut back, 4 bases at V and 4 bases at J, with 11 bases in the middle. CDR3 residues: CASSPQGRGANVLTF. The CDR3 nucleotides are TGCGCCAGCAGCCCTCAGGGGAGGGGGGCCAACGTCCTGACTTTC.

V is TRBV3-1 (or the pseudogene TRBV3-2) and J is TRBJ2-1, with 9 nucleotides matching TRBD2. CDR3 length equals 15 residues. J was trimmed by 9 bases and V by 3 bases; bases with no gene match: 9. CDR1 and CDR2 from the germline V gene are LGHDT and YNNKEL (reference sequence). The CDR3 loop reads CASSQGQRGVAEQFF. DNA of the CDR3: TGTGCCAGCAGCCAGGGGCAGCGGGGGGTGGCTGAGCAGTTCTTC.

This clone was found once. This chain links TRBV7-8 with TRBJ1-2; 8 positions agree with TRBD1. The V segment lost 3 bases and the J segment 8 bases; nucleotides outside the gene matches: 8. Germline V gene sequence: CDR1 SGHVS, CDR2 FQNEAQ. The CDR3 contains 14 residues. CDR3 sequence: CASSLSRTGRGYTF. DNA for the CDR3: TGTGCCAGCAGCTTGTCGAGGACAGGGCGGGGCTACACCTTC.

The CDR3, as DNA: TGCAGTGCTAGTTCAGGGAAGTCCTACAATGAGCAGTTCTTC. Translated, it gives CSASSGKSYNEQFF. The chain links TRBV20-1 to TRBJ2-1; D is perhaps TRBD1 (5 bases). The ends were cut back, 3 bases at V and 1 base at J, with 10 bases in the middle. CDR1 is DFQATT and CDR2 is SNEGSKA in the germline V gene (reference sequence). CDR3 length: 14 amino acids.

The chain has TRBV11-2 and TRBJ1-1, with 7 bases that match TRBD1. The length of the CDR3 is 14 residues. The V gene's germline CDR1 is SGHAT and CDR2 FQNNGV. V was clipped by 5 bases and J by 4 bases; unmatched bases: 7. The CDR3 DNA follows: TGTGCCAGCAGCCGTTCGACAGGGCGCACTGAAGCTTTCTTT. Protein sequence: CASSRSTGRTEAFF. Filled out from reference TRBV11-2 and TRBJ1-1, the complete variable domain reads EAGVAQSPRYKIIEKRQSVAFWCNPISGHATLYWYQQILGQGPKLLIQFQNNGVVDDSQLPKDRFSAERLKGVDSTLKIQPAKLEDSAVYLCASSRSTGRTEAFFGQGTRLTVV.

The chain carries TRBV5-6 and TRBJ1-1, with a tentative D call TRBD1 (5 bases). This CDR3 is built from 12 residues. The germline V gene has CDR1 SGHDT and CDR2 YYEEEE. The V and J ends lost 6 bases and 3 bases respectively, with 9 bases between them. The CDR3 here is CASIKQDTEAFF. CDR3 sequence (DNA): TGTGCCAGCATTAAACAGGACACTGAAGCTTTCTTT.